These 32 T cell receptor beta chains were all obtained from the same sample, sequenced in a study of T cell repertoires in cytomegalovirus infection. TCRdb re-called the reads with MiXCR, one entry per CDR3 protein. The sample carries roughly 920,000 distinct CDR3 sequences, roughly 30% recorded once. The antigens for these receptors are not known. The source material was cultured CD8+ T cells from PBMCs, sampled from culture after CMV antigen stimulation. Receptors originate from a human donor in good health (CMV status not recorded). Some clones in this sample may be carry-over from other donors' samples.

This CDR3 is CASSLRIDYGYTF. DNA of the CDR3: TGTGCCAGCAGCTTAAGGATTGACTATGGCTACACCTTC. This chain connects TRBV7-9 to TRBJ1-2; D call uncertain. The CDR3 consists of 13 residues. Germline V gene lookup returns CDR1 SEHNR and CDR2 FQNEAQ (reference sequence). Trimming pared 2 bases from V and 3 bases from J, leaving 7 bases between.

V usage is TRBV2 and J usage is TRBJ2-3; 10 positions match TRBD2. This CDR3 has 16 amino acids. CDR1 is SNHLY, CDR2 FYNNEI, per germline. V lost 10 bases and J lost 2; bases outside the gene matches: 12. CDR3 coding DNA: TGTGCCACGCTCCCCGGGACTAGCGTTTTCACAGATACGCAGTATTTT. Protein product: CATLPGTSVFTDTQYF.

This clonotype was seen ten or more times. V and J are TRBV7-2 and TRBJ1-1, with a tentative D call TRBD1 (5 bases). Deletions cut 4 bases from V and 7 bases from J, with 16 bases between. Germline assignment: CDR1 SGHTA and CDR2 FQGNSA. The CDR3 has 14 amino acids. The CDR3 nucleotides read TGTGCCAGCAGCTATTACCGGGGCAGGGATGAAGCTTTCTTT. It encodes CASSYYRGRDEAFF.

This chain links TRBV20-1 with TRBJ1-5; TRBD1 aligns across 10 bases. The CDR3 is 15 residues long. V trimming: 0 bases; J trimming: 6 bases; junction bases outside the gene matches: 5. From germline, CDR1 is DFQATT and CDR2 SNEGSKA (reference sequence). CDR3 sequence reads: CSARDWTGGRQPQHF. The CDR3 DNA reads TGCAGTGCTAGAGATTGGACAGGGGGTCGTCAGCCCCAGCATTTT.

The rearrangement links TRBV7-6 to TRBJ2-7; possibly TRBD1 for D (6 bases). Trimming shortened V by 1 base and J by 1 base, and 8 bases separated the two germline ends. The CDR3 spans 14 residues. Germline V gene sequence: CDR1 SGHVS, CDR2 FNYEAQ. The DNA for the CDR3 is TGTGCCAGCAGCTTAGAGGACAGATCCTACGAGCAGTACTTC. Protein sequence: CASSLEDRSYEQYF.

The chain combines TRBV6-6 with TRBJ1-5; D remains ambiguous. The CDR3 is 15 residues long. V was cut by 2 bases and J by 4 bases, with 12 bases left in between. Germline V gene lookup returns CDR1 MNHNY and CDR2 SVGAGI (reference sequence). The CDR3 nucleotides are TGTGCCAGCAGTTACCCTGCCGACGGTAATCAGCCCCAGCATTTT. Protein sequence: CASSYPADGNQPQHF.

This clonotype was seen a handful of times. The junction does not match germline at one end; this may be a read error. V is TRBV14 and J is TRBJ2-2; 7 positions agree with TRBD2. The CDR3 consists of 18 residues. Germline-derived CDR1 and CDR2 are SGHDN and FVKESK. In DNA, the CDR3 is TGTGCCAGCAGCCAAGCCCCTGGGGGGGGATCGAACCCCGGGGAGCTGTTTTTT. This encodes CASSQAPGGGSNPGELFF.

V and J are TRBV7-2 and TRBJ1-6; D is uncertain. The V and J ends lost 1 base and 14 bases respectively, with 12 bases between them. The CDR3 length is 13 residues. Germline assignment: CDR1 SGHTA and CDR2 FQGNSA. The CDR3 DNA is TGTGCCAGCAGCTTAGTGGTGGTCAAGGCCCTCCACTTT. Its protein is CASSLVVVKALHF.

This chain connects TRBV14 to TRBJ2-1, with 8 nucleotides matching TRBD1. The CDR3 extends over 16 amino acids. The germline V gene has CDR1 SGHDN and CDR2 FVKESK. V shed 3 bases and J 3 bases; nucleotides not matched to a gene: 7. This chain's CDR3 is CASSQPGTGFYNEQFF. CDR3 sequence (DNA): TGTGCCAGCAGCCAGCCCGGGACAGGATTCTACAATGAGCAGTTCTTC.

At least ten counts were recorded for this clonotype. The CDR3 protein is CASSLVWRVHRGYTF. The CDR3 bases are TGTGCCAGCAGTTTAGTATGGCGGGTACATCGCGGCTACACCTTC. The chain joins TRBV12-3 or TRBV12-4 to TRBJ1-2; D gene ambiguous. This CDR3 region has 15 residues. V lost 1 base and J lost 8, with 17 bases in between.

A remark on this clonotype: Germline is not matched at one junction end, which may reflect a read error. The V call is TRBV7-7, the J call TRBJ2-3; D gene uncertain. Germline V gene lookup returns CDR1 SSHAT and CDR2 FNYEAQ (reference sequence). This CDR3 is 15 amino acids long. CDR3 DNA: TGTGCTAGCAGCTTATCGGCCTCCCCTGCGGATACGCAGTATTTT. Translated, it gives CASSLSASPADTQYF.

The chain carries TRBV12-3 or TRBV12-4 and TRBJ2-1; D may be TRBD2 (5 bases). V lost 6 bases and J 0 bases, leaving 12 bases between the germline ends. The CDR3 loop spans 15 amino acids. The DNA for the CDR3 is TGTGCCAGCAGATTCGAGGGTTCCTCCTACAATGAGCAGTTCTTC. The encoded protein is CASRFEGSSYNEQFF.

The chain combines TRBV19 with TRBJ1-6; TRBD1 might be the D (5 bases). Germline lookup yields CDR1 LNHDA and CDR2 SQIVND (reference sequence). V lost 8 bases and J lost 6, with 14 bases in between. The CDR3 contains 14 residues. This CDR3 is CASSPQGGNSPLHF. Here the CDR3 DNA reads TGTGCCAGTTCCCCGCAGGGAGGTAATTCACCCCTCCACTTT.

The count of this clonotype is one. The chain employs TRBV27 and TRBJ1-1; D is undetermined. V lost 6 bases and J lost 3, with 17 bases in between. CDR1 MNHEY and CDR2 SMNVEV come from the germline V gene (reference sequence). The CDR3 runs 15 residues. Here the CDR3 reads CASSSDIDGHTEAFF. CDR3 coding DNA: TGTGCCAGCAGCTCCGATATCGACGGTCACACTGAAGCTTTCTTT.

The rearrangement uses TRBV7-6 and TRBJ1-3; D unclear. In germline, CDR1 is SGHVS, CDR2 FNYEAQ. V was shortened by 1 base and J by 8 bases, with 6 bases between the two germline ends. There are 12 residues in the CDR3. As DNA, the CDR3 is TGTGCCAGCAGCTTAGTAGTTGACACCATATATTTT. Translation gives CASSLVVDTIYF.

This clonotype has just one count. The J gene is TRBJ1-1, the V gene TRBV27, with D possibly matching TRBD1 (5 bases). This CDR3 is 14 amino acids long. Germline-derived CDR1 and CDR2 are MNHEY and SMNVEV (reference sequence). The V end was cut by 6 bases, the J end by 5 bases, with 16 bases between. CDR3 sequence (DNA): TGTGCCAGCAGCCGGGGGGGACGGGGGACTGAAGCTTTCTTT. Translation gives CASSRGGRGTEAFF.

This clonotype was detected only a few times. The V gene is TRBV20-1, the J gene TRBJ2-7; 7 nucleotides line up with TRBD1. This CDR3 is built from 15 residues. After removal of 4 bases from V and 2 bases from J, the junction contained 11 bases not matched to a gene. The V gene's germline CDR1 is DFQATT and CDR2 SNEGSKA (reference sequence). The CDR3 DNA reads TGCAGTGCTAAAGGACCCGGGACAGCGACCTACGAGCAGTACGTC. Translation: CSAKGPGTATYEQYV.

This CDR3 reads CATSRGIRETQYF. Written as DNA, the CDR3 is TGTGCCACCTCGCGGGGGATAAGGGAGACCCAGTACTTC. The rearrangement joins TRBV27 to TRBJ2-5, with 7 positions matching TRBD2. Per germline, CDR1 MNHEY and CDR2 SMNVEV (reference sequence). CDR3 length: 13 amino acids. Trimming removed 10 bases from V and 5 bases from J; junction bases left unmatched: 10.

The sample holds many counts of this clonotype. The J gene is TRBJ1-5, the V gene TRBV12-3 or TRBV12-4; D uncertain. V lost 6 bases and J lost 6, with 9 bases in between. The CDR3 has 12 residues. The CDR3 DNA reads TGTGCCAGCAGAGTGGACCGTCAGCCCCAGCATTTT. Translated, it gives CASRVDRQPQHF.

This clonotype showed up many times. The chain joins TRBV4-1 to TRBJ2-1; the match to TRBD1 covers 7 bases. The CDR3 runs 13 residues. The V segment lost 5 bases and the J segment 7 bases; nucleotides outside the gene matches: 5. Germline V CDR1 and CDR2: MGHRA, YSYEKL. The CDR3 region has the DNA TGCGCCAGCAGCTCGGACAGGTGGAATGAGCAGTTCTTC. Translated: CASSSDRWNEQFF.

The V gene is TRBV20-1, the J gene TRBJ1-5; 7 positions agree with TRBD1. The CDR3 is 14 residues long. Germline V gene sequence: CDR1 DFQATT, CDR2 SNEGSKA (reference sequence). Unmatched junction bases numbered 8, after V lost 5 bases and J lost 4 bases. DNA of the CDR3: TGCAGTGCTCCCGGACAGGATGCTAATCAGCCCCAGCATTTT. Its translation: CSAPGQDANQPQHF.

This clonotype turned up a few times. This chain connects TRBV4-2 to TRBJ1-1; tentatively, D is TRBD1 (5 bases). V lost 0 bases, J lost 1 base, and 12 bases lay in between. CDR3 length: 16 amino acids. Germline CDR1 and CDR2: LGHNA and YNFKEQ. The CDR3 region has the DNA TGTGCCAGCAGCCAAGATAGGGGTCGGGGGAACACTGAAGCTTTCTTT. This codes for CASSQDRGRGNTEAFF.

CDR3 loop: CASKSLAGYNEQFF. CDR3 nucleotide sequence: TGTGCCAGCAAGTCGCTAGCGGGGTACAATGAGCAGTTCTTC. The chain is built from TRBV2 and TRBJ2-1; 9 nucleotides match TRBD2. The CDR3 is 14 amino acids. The junction had 5 bases not matched to a gene; V was cut back by 7 bases and J by 4 bases. The germline gives CDR1 SNHLY, CDR2 FYNNEI.

This clonotype was found a few times. The V and J genes are TRBV27 and TRBJ1-5, with 8 positions matching TRBD1. V was pared by 4 bases and J by 6 bases, with 2 bases of the junction left unmatched. CDR1 is MNHEY and CDR2 is SMNVEV in the germline V gene (reference sequence). The CDR3 contains 13 residues. CDR3 sequence reads: CASSYGQGQPQHF. The CDR3 coding sequence is TGTGCCAGCAGTTACGGACAGGGTCAGCCCCAGCATTTT.

This clonotype was recorded at least ten times. The J gene is TRBJ2-7, the V gene TRBV7-9; TRBD1 might be the D (6 bases). The V and J ends lost 5 bases and 3 bases respectively, with 8 bases between them. CDR3 size: 12 residues. Looked up from germline, CDR1 is SEHNR and CDR2 is FQNEAQ (reference sequence). This CDR3 is CASSLTGYEQYF. CDR3 nucleotide sequence: TGTGCCAGCAGCCTGACAGGCTACGAGCAGTACTTC. Drawing the rest from reference TRBV7-9 and TRBJ2-7, the complete variable domain is DTGVSQNPRHKITKRGQNVTFRCDPISEHNRLYWYRQTLGQGPEFLTYFQNEAQLEKSRLLSDRFSAERPKGSFSTLEIQRTEQGDSAMYLCASSLTGYEQYFGPGTRLTVT.

The V call is TRBV5-6, the J call TRBJ2-2; perhaps TRBD2 as D (6 bases). The CDR3 sequence is 13 residues long. Germline assignment: CDR1 SGHDT and CDR2 YYEEEE. Between the trimmed V and J ends, which lost 5 bases and 10 bases, there was a span of 15 bases. In DNA form, the CDR3 reads TGTGCCAGCAGGGACTATGGATTGGAGGAGCTGTTTTTT. Translating gives CASRDYGLEELFF.

This sequence joins TRBV7-9 and TRBJ2-3, with D perhaps matching TRBD2 (5 bases). The CDR3 runs to 12 residues. Looked up from germline, CDR1 is SEHNR and CDR2 is FQNEAQ (reference sequence). V lost 5 bases and J 6 bases, leaving 9 bases between the germline ends. The CDR3 sequence: CASSDRGDTQYF. Here the CDR3 DNA reads TGTGCCAGCAGCGACCGAGGGGATACGCAGTATTTT.

This clonotype was seen a few times. The rearrangement uses TRBV27 and TRBJ1-4; D is unresolved. The CDR3 is 13 amino acids. Looked up from germline, CDR1 is MNHEY and CDR2 is SMNVEV (reference sequence). V lost 5 bases, J lost 5 bases, and 9 bases lay in between. This CDR3 is CASSPLGNEKLFF. Here the CDR3 DNA reads TGTGCCAGCAGTCCTCTGGGGAATGAAAAACTGTTTTTT.

Ten or more counts support this clonotype. This chain links TRBV6-6 with TRBJ2-3; D is possibly TRBD2 (6 bases). The length of the CDR3 is 15 residues. V dropped 4 bases and J dropped 4 bases, with 15 bases sitting between them. Looked up from germline, CDR1 is MNHNY and CDR2 is SVGAGI (reference sequence). CDR3: CASSFRDSTPDTQYF. The CDR3 DNA sequence: TGTGCCAGCAGTTTCCGGGACTCTACCCCAGATACGCAGTATTTT.

The chain carries TRBV6-2 or TRBV6-3 and TRBJ2-1, with a possible D match to TRBD2 (5 bases). This CDR3 contains 16 residues. Germline assignment: CDR1 MNHEY and CDR2 SVGEGT. V was pared by 4 bases and J by 5 bases, with 18 bases between. The CDR3 reads CASSSPLGLFNNEQFF. As DNA, the CDR3 is TGTGCCAGCAGTTCCCCCCTTGGACTCTTTAACAATGAGCAGTTCTTC.

In its sample, this clonotype was seen a few times. The genes are TRBV2 and TRBJ1-2; no firm D call. V gave up 2 bases and J gave up 1 base, with 17 bases separating them. There are 17 residues in the CDR3. Per germline, CDR1 SNHLY and CDR2 FYNNEI. The CDR3 loop reads CASSELAAKAFNYGYTF. The CDR3 DNA reads as TGTGCCAGCAGTGAATTGGCGGCGAAGGCCTTTAACTATGGCTACACCTTC. The full variable domain, its missing parts supplied by reference TRBV2 and TRBJ1-2, is EPEVTQTPSHQVTQMGQEVILRCVPISNHLYFYWYRQILGQKVEFLVSFYNNEISEKSEIFDDQFSVERPDGSNFTLKIRSTKLEDSAMYFCASSELAAKAFNYGYTFGSGTRLTVV.

This clonotype has ten or more counts. The V gene is TRBV6-5, the J gene TRBJ1-6; D might be TRBD1 (5 bases). Germline assignment: CDR1 MNHEY and CDR2 SVGAGI. This CDR3 comprises 15 residues. V was shortened by 0 bases and J by 10 bases, with 13 bases between the two germline ends. The CDR3 coding sequence is TGTGCCAGCAGTTACTCTGGGCAGGGTGGATCACCCCTCCACTTT. Its translation: CASSYSGQGGSPLHF.